This entry is about one T cell receptor (beta chain). The antigen remains unidentified. The CDR3 length is 17 residues. The V and J ends lost 4 bases and 6 bases, in that order; junction bases with no gene match: 9. Germline CDR1 is SGHAT and CDR2 is FQNNGV. PCR used 60 Vbeta primers and 13 Jbeta primers. Libraries were prepared by immunoSEQ multiplex PCR; TCRdb keeps only in-frame clonotypes and omits some of them. The repertoire table contains roughly 200,000 clones. Despite likely unrecorded immune exposures, the donors were nominally healthy at the time of sampling. This sample is drawn from a study of cytomegalovirus exposure and HLA in healthy donors. Overall study: In an earlier analysis, 90 million to 120 million unique TCR beta sequences were found from 150 million to 200 million T cells. Study-wide findings and caveats: Later analysis associated a missense DCLRE1C variant with TCR beta V- and J-gene trimming.

The chain couples TRBV11-2 to TRBJ2-1; 13 bases align to TRBD2. The receptor was derived from a young man in good health and CMV-seronegative. Sequenced material: PBMCs. CDR3 sequence reads: CASSSRTSGRLSNEQFF. The CDR3 region has the DNA TGTGCCAGCAGCTCCAGGACTAGCGGGAGACTGAGCAATGAGCAGTTCTTC.